This entry lists 25 T cell receptor beta chains sequenced from one sample in a study of T-cell memory formation after mild COVID-19. Each CDR3 protein is one row after TCRdb ran MiXCR on the 5' RACE reads. Of 190,000 or so distinct CDR3 sequences listed, over 20% are singletons. The sequencing sample was made of PBMCs or a T cell subset sorted from them (not recorded which). These receptors were taken from an adult woman who had mild COVID-19 (a few samples of this study predate the infection). Cell type and time point are not known.

This clonotype was counted a few times. The chain is built from TRBV3-1 and TRBJ2-2, with unresolved D. The CDR3 runs to 12 residues. Germline V CDR1 and CDR2: LGHDT, YNNKEL (reference sequence). Deletions cut 5 bases from V and 7 bases from J, with 8 bases between. The CDR3 DNA is TGTGCCAGCAGCGGGCTGGTCGGGGAGCTGTTTTTT. As protein: CASSGLVGELFF. Supplemented by reference TRBV3-1 and TRBJ2-2, the full variable domain reads DTAVSQTPKYLVTQMGNDKSIKCEQNLGHDTMYWYKQDSKKFLKIMFSYNNKELIINETVPNRFSPKSPDKAHLNLHINSLELGDSAVYFCASSGLVGELFFGEGSRLTVL.

This clonotype was detected a few times. The rearrangement links TRBV6-1 to TRBJ1-5; 8 bases fit TRBD1. This CDR3 is 15 amino acids long. Germline CDR1 MNHNS, CDR2 SASEGT. Trimming cost V 6 bases and J 4 bases; bases outside gene matches: 8. The DNA for the CDR3 is TGTGCCAGCAGCGCTTCGACAGGGGATAATCAGCCCCAGCATTTT. The encoded protein is CASSASTGDNQPQHF.

J is TRBJ1-5 and V is TRBV21-1; the table assigns TRBD1, which was not confirmed against the DNA. TRBV21-1 is labeled a pseudogene. The CDR3 runs 15 residues. The CDR3 reads CASRDRTDSNQPQHF. The DNA for the CDR3 is TGTGCCAGCAGAGACAGGACGGATAGCAATCAGCCCCAGCATTTT.

This clonotype appeared a few times. The chain employs TRBV7-9 and TRBJ2-7; D is perhaps TRBD2 (5 bases). V lost 5 bases and J lost 3, with 14 bases in between. Germline-derived CDR1 and CDR2 are SEHNR and FQNEAQ (reference sequence). The CDR3 length is 14 residues. CDR3 sequence: CASSPLGVNYEQYF. The CDR3 nucleotides are TGTGCCAGCAGCCCCCTCGGGGTGAACTACGAGCAGTACTTC.

The chain carries TRBV23-1 and TRBJ1-6; 9 bases agree with TRBD1. TRBV23-1 is an open reading frame whose function is uncertain. Trimming at V came to 2 bases and at J to 9 bases, leaving 11 bases not matched to a gene. CDR3 length equals 17 residues. Written as DNA, the CDR3 is TGCGCCAGCAGTCAAGTCTGTGGGACAGGGCTAGGTTCACCCCTCCACTTT. Translation: CASSQVCGTGLGSPLHF.

The chain combines TRBV29-1 with TRBJ2-3; 12 nucleotides line up with TRBD2. Losses at the gene ends were 1 base for V and 1 base for J; bases not matched to a gene: 12. Germline loops: CDR1 SQVTM, CDR2 ANQGSEA. This CDR3 spans 19 amino acids. The CDR3: CSVEVGRSGLAGRTDTQYF. The CDR3 nucleotides are TGCAGCGTTGAAGTTGGGCGTTCAGGACTAGCGGGACGCACAGATACGCAGTATTTT.

In its sample, this clonotype was seen a few times. The J gene is TRBJ2-1, the V gene TRBV5-1, with D tentatively TRBD2 (7 bases). Germline loops: CDR1 SGHRS, CDR2 YFSETQ. The CDR3 runs to 15 residues. V lost 2 bases, J lost 7 bases, and 16 bases lay in between. The CDR3 loop reads CASSFKGGPENEQFF. In DNA, the CDR3 is TGCGCCAGCAGCTTTAAGGGGGGGCCGGAAAATGAGCAGTTCTTC.

The rearrangement links TRBV7-6 to TRBJ2-1; the match to TRBD2 covers 14 bases. After removal of 4 bases from V and 6 bases from J, the junction contained 11 bases not matched to a gene. Germline CDR1 reads SGHVS; CDR2 reads FNYEAQ. The CDR3 runs 18 residues. CDR3 sequence: CASSSPGTSGGPLNEQFF. As DNA, the CDR3 is TGTGCCAGCAGCTCACCCGGGACTAGCGGGGGTCCCCTCAATGAGCAGTTCTTC.

The chain recombines TRBV24-1 with TRBJ2-2; 7 bases are shared with TRBD1. There are 16 residues in the CDR3. The ends lost 4 bases at V and 4 bases at J; junction bases unmatched: 8. Germline CDR1 KGHDR, CDR2 SFDVKD. CDR3 bases: TGTGCCACCAGTGACCCCGACAGGGTGTTCACCGGGGAGCTGTTTTTT. Its protein is CATSDPDRVFTGELFF.

The chain combines TRBV2 with TRBJ2-2, with 9 bases lining up with TRBD1. Trimming at V came to 8 bases and at J to 5 bases, leaving 3 bases not matched to a gene. CDR1 and CDR2 from the germline V gene are SNHLY and FYNNEI. This CDR3 has 13 amino acids. CDR3 in amino acids: CASGTGFTGELFF. The CDR3 DNA reads TGTGCCAGCGGGACAGGGTTTACCGGGGAGCTGTTTTTT.

This chain connects TRBV9 to TRBJ2-1; possibly TRBD2 for D (5 bases). The CDR3 is made up of 16 amino acids. The V end was cut by 4 bases, the J end by 2 bases, with 16 bases between. The germline gives CDR1 SGDLS, CDR2 YYNGEE. CDR3 in amino acids: CASSPRGLGAYNEQFF. The DNA of the CDR3 is TGTGCCAGCAGCCCCCGAGGACTGGGAGCCTACAATGAGCAGTTCTTC.

This clonotype was recorded a few times. The chain carries TRBV2 and TRBJ1-1; D remains ambiguous. The CDR3 is 13 residues long. In germline, CDR1 is SNHLY, CDR2 FYNNEI. V was shortened by 10 bases and J by 0 bases, with 12 bases between the two germline ends. The CDR3 DNA reads as TGTGCCACCCCTCGGTACATGAACACTGAAGCTTTCTTT. It specifies CATPRYMNTEAFF.

The chain employs TRBV19 and TRBJ1-2, with 7 positions matching TRBD1. CDR3 size: 11 residues. Germline loops: CDR1 LNHDA, CDR2 SQIVND (reference sequence). Germline trimming cut 10 bases from V and 10 bases from J; bases unmatched to any gene: 9. The CDR3 bases are TGTGCCACCCAGAGACAGGGAACCTACACCTTC. Its translation is CATQRQGTYTF.

V and J are TRBV27 and TRBJ1-1; D gene uncertain. Germline V gives CDR1 MNHEY, CDR2 SMNVEV (reference sequence). V was shortened by 3 bases and J by 0 bases, with 5 bases between the two germline ends. CDR3 length: 13 amino acids. CDR3 coding DNA: TGTGCCAGCAGTTTCGCTATGAACACTGAAGCTTTCTTT. Residues: CASSFAMNTEAFF.

The sample holds a few counts of this clonotype. The chain is built from TRBV30 and TRBJ2-3; 8 bases agree with TRBD2. The CDR3 is 16 residues long. V gave up 2 bases and J gave up 0 bases; unmatched junction bases: 7. Germline V CDR1 and CDR2: GTSNPN, SVGIG (reference sequence). The CDR3 nucleotides are TGTGCCTGGAGTCCGTTAGCGGGATTTAGCACAGATACGCAGTATTTT. Amino acid sequence: CAWSPLAGFSTDTQYF. The variable domain in full, completed from reference TRBV30 and TRBJ2-3, reads SQTIHQWPATLVQPVGSPLSLECTVEGTSNPNLYWYRQAAGRGLQLLFYSVGIGQISSEVPQNLSASRPQDRQFILSSKKLLLSDSGFYLCAWSPLAGFSTDTQYFGPGTRLTVL.

This clonotype was detected ten times or more. The gene calls are TRBV9 and TRBJ2-7; the match to TRBD2 covers 7 bases. From germline, CDR1 is SGDLS and CDR2 YYNGEE. V shed 0 bases, J shed 3 bases, and the junction held 9 bases outside the gene matches. The length of the CDR3 is 16 residues. The CDR3 bases are TGTGCCAGCAGCGTAGGCAGCGGGACCTTCGACTACGAGCAGTACTTC. It specifies CASSVGSGTFDYEQYF.

The rearrangement links TRBV7-9 to TRBJ2-3; D call uncertain. Trimming removed 0 bases from V and 5 bases from J, with 12 bases in between. The CDR3 spans 15 residues. Germline assignment: CDR1 SEHNR and CDR2 FQNEAQ (reference sequence). The CDR3 region has the DNA TGTGCCAGCAGCTTAGCTTCCCCGTGGGGAGATACGCAGTATTTT. This gives the protein CASSLASPWGDTQYF.

This clonotype appeared a few times. The chain employs TRBV29-1 and TRBJ2-1; D may be TRBD1 or TRBD2 (6 bases each). The germline V gene encodes CDR1 SQVTM and CDR2 ANQGSEA. The CDR3 totals 12 residues. The CDR3 nucleotides are TGCAGTTGGGGGGCACCCCTCAATGAGCAGTTCTTC. Amino acids: CSWGAPLNEQFF.

The sample holds a few counts of this clonotype. V and J are TRBV19 and TRBJ2-7, with TRBD2 matching over 7 bases. V was clipped by 3 bases and J by 2 bases; unmatched bases: 10. The CDR3 has 16 amino acids. Germline-derived CDR1 and CDR2 are LNHDA and SQIVND (reference sequence). CDR3 coding DNA: TGTGCCAGTAGTATTGAAGTTGGGACTAATACCTACGAGCAGTACTTC. Its protein is CASSIEVGTNTYEQYF.

The rearrangement links TRBV5-1 to TRBJ2-7; D is undetermined. Trimming left V 1 base short and J 0 bases short, with 8 bases between. Germline V gives CDR1 SGHRS, CDR2 YFSETQ. The CDR3 spans 14 residues. CDR3 residues: CASSLSLTSYEQYF. The CDR3 DNA sequence: TGCGCCAGCAGCTTGAGCCTGACCTCCTACGAGCAGTACTTC.

This clonotype was seen more than once but under ten times. This rearrangement joins TRBV6-5 to TRBJ2-1; D is possibly TRBD1 (5 bases). This CDR3 is built from 15 residues. Trimming took 2 bases from V and 5 from J, leaving 13 bases between them. The germline V gene has CDR1 MNHEY and CDR2 SVGAGI. The CDR3 is CASSYGAVGDNEQFF. For the CDR3, the DNA is TGTGCCAGCAGTTACGGGGCGGTAGGTGACAATGAGCAGTTCTTC.

The V call is TRBV9, the J call TRBJ1-1, with 10 bases fitting TRBD1. The trim removed 0 bases at V and 5 bases at J, leaving 4 bases unmatched. The germline V gene has CDR1 SGDLS and CDR2 YYNGEE. This CDR3 has 15 amino acids. Here the CDR3 DNA reads TGTGCCAGCAGCGTAGAGGGACAGGGGAGGACTGAAGCTTTCTTT. Translated: CASSVEGQGRTEAFF.

This clonotype showed up just a few times. The chain combines TRBV29-1 with TRBJ2-7, with 10 positions matching TRBD1. The V and J ends lost 1 base and 3 bases, in that order; junction bases with no gene match: 12. Germline values: CDR1 SQVTM, CDR2 ANQGSEA. This CDR3 has 17 amino acids. CDR3 sequence: CSVEVRDRGEPFYEQYF. CDR3 nucleotide sequence: TGCAGCGTTGAAGTACGGGACAGGGGAGAGCCGTTCTACGAGCAGTACTTC.

Ten or more counts support this clonotype. The gene calls are TRBV20-1 and TRBJ2-3, with 9 bases that match TRBD2. Germline V gene sequence: CDR1 DFQATT, CDR2 SNEGSKA (reference sequence). This CDR3 has 12 amino acids. V dropped 0 bases and J dropped 13; count of bases not matched to a gene: 5. This CDR3 reads CSARDRSGREYF. The CDR3, as DNA: TGCAGTGCTAGAGACCGTAGCGGGAGAGAGTATTTT.

The chain employs TRBV11-2 and TRBJ2-1; no reliable D call. V was trimmed by 2 bases and J by 8 bases, leaving 10 bases between them. CDR3 size: 13 residues. In germline, CDR1 is SGHAT, CDR2 FQNNGV. This CDR3 reads CASSLLVFHEQFF. CDR3 in DNA: TGTGCCAGCAGCTTATTAGTGTTTCATGAGCAGTTCTTC.